The 17 T cell receptor beta chains below come from one sample, sequenced in a study of OX40 agonist ivuxolimab in advanced cancers. TCRdb keeps only in-frame clones here, not all; method: immunoSEQ multiplex PCR. Of about 41,000 clones listed, more than 75% were seen once; the top ten hold roughly 3.6%. Sample: CD4+ or CD8+ T cells sorted from blood, taken in a trial of the OX40 agonist ivuxolimab. The receptor set was obtained from an adult with an advanced solid tumor such as melanoma, head and neck, liver or kidney cancer.

The V call is TRBV25-1, the J call TRBJ2-1, with 14 bases that match TRBD2. The CDR3 consists of 15 residues. The V gene end was trimmed by 3 bases and the J gene end by 16 bases; junction bases not matched to a gene: 11. The V gene's germline CDR1 is MGHDK and CDR2 SYGVNS. The CDR3 DNA reads TGTGCCAGCAGTGAGTTTGGGACTAGCGGGAGCGAGCTATTCTTC. Translation: CASSEFGTSGSELFF.

This sequence joins TRBV7-6 and TRBJ1-1; D gene ambiguous. The CDR3 runs to 13 residues. Germline loops: CDR1 SGHVS, CDR2 FNYEAQ. Trimming removed 3 bases at V and 4 bases at J, with 9 bases between. The chain's CDR3 is CASSFQEGTEAFF. CDR3 in DNA: TGTGCCAGCAGCTTCCAGGAGGGCACTGAAGCTTTCTTT.

This clone was detected once. This CDR3 is CASTQGSGNTIYF. CDR3 coding DNA: TGTGCCAGCACTCAGGGCTCGGGAAACACCATATATTTT. The chain joins TRBV6-5 to TRBJ1-3, with TRBD1 as a possible D gene (5 bases). CDR3 length: 13 amino acids. The V end lost 7 bases, the J end lost 4 bases, and 11 bases lay between the germline ends. Germline values: CDR1 MNHEY, CDR2 SVGAGI.

The genes are TRBV6-6 and TRBJ1-5; D may be TRBD1 (5 bases). V dropped 8 bases and J dropped 7 bases, with 12 bases sitting between them. The CDR3 consists of 12 residues. CDR1 and CDR2 from the germline V gene are MNHNY and SVGAGI (reference sequence). CDR3 DNA: TGTGCCAGCGGGTCAGGGTCCCAGCCCCAGCATTTT. It translates to CASGSGSQPQHF.

The chain joins TRBV5-1 to TRBJ2-7; 8 bases are shared with TRBD1. Looked up from germline, CDR1 is SGHRS and CDR2 is YFSETQ. This CDR3 has 13 amino acids. Unmatched junction bases numbered 4, after V lost 5 bases and J lost 3 bases. CDR3 sequence: CASRDREGYEQYF. CDR3 sequence (DNA): TGCGCCAGCAGGGACAGGGAAGGCTACGAGCAGTACTTC.

The chain couples TRBV29-1 to TRBJ2-1; a weak D match, TRBD2 (5 bases). Germline CDR1 reads SQVTM; CDR2 reads ANQGSEA. V dropped 3 bases and J dropped 0 bases, with 9 bases sitting between them. This CDR3 region has 14 residues. CDR3: CSVERGSSYNEQFF. The CDR3 bases are TGCAGCGTTGAGCGAGGGAGCTCCTACAATGAGCAGTTCTTC.

The chain joins TRBV28 to TRBJ1-4; the match to TRBD1 covers 7 bases. The germline V gene encodes CDR1 MDHEN and CDR2 SYDVKM. The CDR3 has 16 residues. V trimming: 4 bases; J trimming: 8 bases; junction bases outside the gene matches: 13. CDR3 in DNA: TGTGCCAGCAGTTCTGGATTCGGACAGGTCTCCGAAAAACTGTTTTTT. Protein: CASSSGFGQVSEKLFF.

The chain recombines TRBV2 with TRBJ1-1, with D possibly matching TRBD1 (5 bases). V lost 0 bases and J lost 11, with 16 bases in between. The CDR3 runs to 14 residues. The germline V gene encodes CDR1 SNHLY and CDR2 FYNNEI. As DNA, the CDR3 is TGTGCCAGCAGTGAAGCACGGGGTGACGGGGCCGCTTTCTTT. It translates to CASSEARGDGAAFF.

In its sample, this clone was seen once. The chain is built from TRBV27 and TRBJ2-3, with 8 bases identical to TRBD2. Germline CDR1 is MNHEY and CDR2 is SMNVEV (reference sequence). Trimming removed 6 bases from V and 7 bases from J; junction bases left unmatched: 12. The CDR3 consists of 15 residues. CDR3 sequence (DNA): TGTGCCAGCAGCCCCGGGACTAGAGGAAGGAATACGCAGTATTTT. Its translation is CASSPGTRGRNTQYF.

This clone occurred a few times. This chain joins TRBV7-2 and TRBJ1-1; D call uncertain. The germline gives CDR1 SGHTA, CDR2 FQGNSA. This CDR3 is 12 amino acids long. The V end lost 1 base, the J end lost 3 bases, and 3 bases lay between the germline ends. CDR3 sequence reads: CASSLDYTEAFF. As DNA, the CDR3 is TGTGCCAGCAGCTTAGACTACACTGAAGCTTTCTTT.

The V call is TRBV7-9, the J call TRBJ2-7; 11 positions match TRBD2. There are 15 residues in the CDR3. The J segment lost 3 bases and the V segment lost 1 base, leaving 2 bases of the junction unmatched. Germline V gene sequence: CDR1 SEHNR, CDR2 FQNEAQ (reference sequence). DNA for the CDR3: TGTGCCAGCAGCTTAGTCCTAGCGGGAGGCTACGAGCAGTACTTC. Translating gives CASSLVLAGGYEQYF.

V gene TRBV12-5 combines with J gene TRBJ2-7, with 7 bases identical to TRBD2. Germline V gives CDR1 LGHNT, CDR2 FRNRAP. The CDR3 loop spans 15 amino acids. The V segment lost 7 bases and the J segment 3 bases; nucleotides outside the gene matches: 12. CDR3 sequence reads: CASDLAGLTDYEQYF. The DNA of the CDR3 is TGTGCTAGTGACCTGGCGGGACTAACTGACTACGAGCAGTACTTC.

V and J are TRBV10-3 and TRBJ1-1, with D uncertain. CDR3 size: 12 residues. Trimming took off 6 bases at V and 1 base at J, with 6 bases between the two ends. Germline V gene sequence: CDR1 ENHRY, CDR2 SYGVKD. Written as DNA, the CDR3 is TGTGCCATCAGCGCACAGAACACTGAAGCTTTCTTT. Its protein is CAISAQNTEAFF.

As regards this clone: Other DNA variants within this sample encode the same CDR3. The CDR3 spells CASSSSENTEAFF. DNA of the CDR3: TGTGCCAGCTCCTCCAGTGAGAACACTGAAGCTTTCTTT. The chain has TRBV18 and TRBJ1-1, with no clear D. Germline V lookup: CDR1 KGHSH, CDR2 LQKENI. The CDR3 runs to 13 residues. V shed 6 bases and J shed 1 base, with 9 bases lying between them.

The chain combines TRBV19 with TRBJ2-2, with a weak D call TRBD2 (6 bases). The CDR3 has 16 residues. Germline V CDR1 and CDR2: LNHDA, SQIVND (reference sequence). The ends were cut back, 7 bases at V and 6 bases at J, with 21 bases in the middle. In nucleotides, the CDR3 is TGTGCCAGTAAGGGTCTACCGGGAGTGAGGGCCGGGGAGCTGTTTTTT. Translating it yields CASKGLPGVRAGELFF.

The V gene is TRBV30, the J gene TRBJ2-5, with D perhaps given as TRBD1 or TRBD2 (6 bases each). In germline, CDR1 is GTSNPN, CDR2 SVGIG (reference sequence). The V and J ends lost 0 bases and 5 bases respectively, with 22 bases between them. This CDR3 region has 17 residues. The CDR3 coding sequence is TGTGCCTGGAGTGTACGAATTGGAAGGGGGGCCCGGGAGACCCAGTACTTC. This gives the protein CAWSVRIGRGARETQYF.

The chain recombines TRBV29-1 with TRBJ1-5; D is unclear. CDR1 and CDR2 (germline): SQVTM, ANQGSEA. The CDR3 is 14 residues long. V was trimmed by 6 bases and J by 0 bases, leaving 12 bases between them. CDR3 sequence: CSVLDPYSNQPQHF. In DNA, the CDR3 is TGCAGCGTCTTGGACCCGTATAGCAATCAGCCCCAGCATTTT.